This is a list of T cell receptor beta chains from one sample in a study of PD-1 blockade in classical Hodgkin lymphoma. Assay: immunoSEQ multiplex PCR; the TCRdb copy retains only in-frame clones and omits some. Of some 30,000 clones detected, approximately 89% appear once; the ten largest clones hold approximately 2.4%. Sequenced here: CD4+ T cells from blood, sampled before the fourth cycle of nivolumab. The origin of the receptors is a human donor with classical Hodgkin lymphoma. CDR3s include the opening cysteine and the closing phenylalanine or tryptophan. D genes are given only for firm matches. Size values are once, few and many counts, or a class for expanded clones, and some rows have none.

v_gene: TRBV27; j_gene: TRBJ2-3; abundance: .; d_gene: .; CDR3aa: CASSPLAGHTDTQYF; CDR3nt: TGTGCCAGCAGTCCCCTCGCAGGCCACACAGATACGCAGTATTTT
v_gene: TRBV4-1; j_gene: TRBJ1-2; abundance: .; d_gene: .; CDR3aa: CASSPTSRDTSNYGYTF; CDR3nt: TGCGCCAGCAGCCCCACGTCTCGGGACACCTCTAACTATGGCTACACCTTC
v_gene: TRBV5-1; j_gene: TRBJ2-1; abundance: .; d_gene: .; CDR3aa: CASGPLAQTFNEQFF; CDR3nt: TGCGCCAGCGGCCCCCTAGCGCAGACGTTTAATGAGCAGTTCTTC
v_gene: TRBV18; j_gene: TRBJ1-5; abundance: .; d_gene: .; CDR3aa: CASSEQANQPQHF; CDR3nt: TGTGCCAGCTCGGAACAGGCTAATCAGCCCCAGCATTTT
v_gene: TRBV28; j_gene: TRBJ1-5; abundance: .; d_gene: TRBD1; CDR3aa: CASSHPGQGAAGGQPQHF; CDR3nt: TGTGCCAGCAGCCATCCGGGACAGGGGGCGGCCGGGGGTCAGCCCCAGCATTTT
v_gene: TRBV20-1; j_gene: TRBJ1-1; abundance: .; d_gene: .; CDR3aa: CSARVEGPAFF; CDR3nt: TGCAGTGCTAGAGTGGAGGGCCCAGCTTTCTTT
v_gene: TRBV7-9; j_gene: TRBJ2-3; abundance: .; d_gene: .; CDR3aa: CASSLWGTSTDTQYF; CDR3nt: TGTGCCAGCAGCTTGTGGGGGACTAGCACAGATACGCAGTATTTT
v_gene: TRBV7-6; j_gene: TRBJ1-2; abundance: .; d_gene: .; CDR3aa: CASSLAPGSGYGYTF; CDR3nt: TGTGCCAGCAGCTTAGCCCCAGGGAGCGGCTATGGCTACACCTTC
v_gene: TRBV6-5; j_gene: TRBJ2-2; abundance: .; d_gene: .; CDR3aa: CASSPGQYTGELFF; CDR3nt: TGTGCCAGCAGTCCTGGACAGTACACCGGGGAGCTGTTTTTT
v_gene: TRBV30; j_gene: TRBJ2-5; abundance: .; d_gene: TRBD2; CDR3aa: CAWSPGLAGRVETQYF; CDR3nt: TGTGCCTGGAGTCCAGGACTAGCGGGGAGGGTGGAGACCCAGTACTTC
v_gene: TRBV28; j_gene: TRBJ1-2; abundance: few; d_gene: .; CDR3aa: CASSLLDGRITGGYTF; CDR3nt: TGTGCCAGCAGTTTATTGGACGGCAGAATAACTGGTGGCTACACCTTC
v_gene: TRBV10-1; j_gene: TRBJ2-5; abundance: .; d_gene: .; CDR3aa: CASSESSGPRVQYF; CDR3nt: TGCGCCAGCAGTGAGTCGTCCGGTCCGAGGGTCCAGTACTTC
v_gene: TRBV18; j_gene: TRBJ1-2; abundance: .; d_gene: .; CDR3aa: CASSPNLEGPYGYTF; CDR3nt: TGTGCCAGCTCACCAAACCTGGAGGGGCCCTATGGCTACACCTTC
v_gene: TRBV4-3; j_gene: TRBJ2-5; abundance: .; d_gene: TRBD2; CDR3aa: CASSPSGRAEETQYF; CDR3nt: TGCGCCAGCAGTCCGAGCGGGAGGGCCGAGGAGACCCAGTACTTC
v_gene: TRBV7-2; j_gene: TRBJ2-3; abundance: .; d_gene: TRBD2; CDR3aa: CASSLWGLAGGRNTDTQYF; CDR3nt: TGTGCCAGCAGCTTATGGGGACTAGCGGGAGGGCGGAACACAGATACGCAGTATTTT
v_gene: TRBV19; j_gene: TRBJ1-1; abundance: .; d_gene: TRBD1; CDR3aa: CASMDKPTGGNTEAFF; CDR3nt: TGTGCCAGTATGGACAAGCCGACAGGGGGGAACACTGAAGCTTTCTTT
v_gene: TRBV9; j_gene: TRBJ2-3; abundance: .; d_gene: .; CDR3aa: CASSPPTTDTQYF; CDR3nt: TGTGCCAGCAGCCCCCCAACAACAGATACGCAGTATTTT
v_gene: TRBV30; j_gene: TRBJ2-1; abundance: .; d_gene: TRBD2; CDR3aa: CAWDLNGGGYNEQFF; CDR3nt: TGTGCCTGGGACCTTAACGGGGGGGGCTACAATGAGCAGTTCTTC
v_gene: TRBV30; j_gene: TRBJ2-3; abundance: .; d_gene: .; CDR3aa: CAWSLKDTQYF; CDR3nt: TGTGCCTGGAGCTTAAAAGATACGCAGTATTTT
v_gene: TRBV6-1; j_gene: TRBJ2-1; abundance: .; d_gene: .; CDR3aa: CASSELGLKTGTYGDEQFF; CDR3nt: TGTGCCAGCAGTGAATTAGGCCTAAAGACGGGAACTTATGGGGATGAGCAGTTCTTC
v_gene: TRBV6-1; j_gene: TRBJ1-3; abundance: .; d_gene: TRBD1; CDR3aa: CASSGRQGRTGNTIYF; CDR3nt: TGTGCCAGCAGTGGTCGACAGGGGAGGACTGGAAACACCATATATTTT
v_gene: TRBV5-4; j_gene: TRBJ2-7; abundance: .; d_gene: .; CDR3aa: CASSRGSGPYYEQYF; CDR3nt: TGTGCCAGCAGCCGCGGATCAGGGCCTTACTACGAGCAGTACTTC
v_gene: TRBV4-1; j_gene: TRBJ2-7; abundance: .; d_gene: .; CDR3aa: CASSQANILVTDEQYF; CDR3nt: TGCGCCAGCAGCCAAGCAAACATACTAGTGACGGACGAGCAGTACTTC
v_gene: TRBV5-1; j_gene: TRBJ2-3; abundance: .; d_gene: .; CDR3aa: CASSIRGAASTDTQYF; CDR3nt: TGCGCCAGCAGCATCAGGGGGGCGGCTAGCACAGATACGCAGTATTTT
v_gene: TRBV7-7; j_gene: TRBJ2-7; abundance: .; d_gene: TRBD1; CDR3aa: CASSLGAGQGNEQYF; CDR3nt: TGTGCCAGCAGCTTAGGCGCGGGACAGGGGAACGAGCAGTACTTC
v_gene: TRBV5-4; j_gene: TRBJ2-1; abundance: .; d_gene: TRBD2; CDR3aa: CASSETLAAKEQFF; CDR3nt: TGTGCCAGCAGCGAGACACTAGCGGCAAAAGAGCAGTTCTTC
v_gene: TRBV28; j_gene: TRBJ2-3; abundance: .; d_gene: TRBD2; CDR3aa: CASSRREVDTQYF; CDR3nt: TGTGCCAGCAGCAGGCGGGAGGTCGATACGCAGTATTTT
v_gene: TRBV4-1; j_gene: TRBJ2-3; abundance: .; d_gene: .; CDR3aa: CASSQVGEKVADTQYF; CDR3nt: TGCGCCAGCAGCCAAGTGGGGGAGAAGGTGGCGGATACGCAGTATTTT
v_gene: TRBV6-5; j_gene: TRBJ1-4; abundance: .; d_gene: .; CDR3aa: CASSYSTGRSNEKLFF; CDR3nt: TGTGCCAGCAGTTACTCGACGGGACGGAGTAATGAAAAACTGTTTTTT
v_gene: TRBV28; j_gene: TRBJ1-2; abundance: few; d_gene: .; CDR3aa: CASSTLGRWGYGYTF; CDR3nt: TGTGCCAGCAGTACCTTAGGGAGATGGGGCTATGGCTACACCTTC
v_gene: TRBV18; j_gene: TRBJ1-2; abundance: .; d_gene: TRBD1; CDR3aa: CASSPPGTGPYGYTF; CDR3nt: TGTGCCAGCTCACCACCTGGGACAGGGCCCTATGGCTACACCTTC
v_gene: TRBV5-4; j_gene: TRBJ2-7; abundance: .; d_gene: TRBD1; CDR3aa: CASSRQTGYGYEQYF; CDR3nt: TGTGCCAGCAGCCGTCAGACAGGGTACGGGTACGAGCAGTACTTC
v_gene: TRBV7-9; j_gene: TRBJ2-1; abundance: once; d_gene: TRBD2; CDR3aa: CASSLGGLAAWHEQFF; CDR3nt: TGTGCCAGCAGCTTGGGGGGACTAGCGGCTTGGCATGAGCAGTTCTTC
v_gene: TRBV25-1; j_gene: TRBJ2-1; abundance: .; d_gene: .; CDR3aa: CASNNRGGNEQFF; CDR3nt: TGTGCCAGCAACAACAGGGGGGGCAATGAGCAGTTCTTC
v_gene: TRBV7-9; j_gene: TRBJ2-3; abundance: .; d_gene: .; CDR3aa: CASSLRPTSTDTQYF; CDR3nt: TGTGCCAGCAGCTTACGGCCCACTAGCACAGATACGCAGTATTTT
v_gene: TRBV4-2; j_gene: TRBJ2-7; abundance: .; d_gene: .; CDR3aa: CASSQEFNRRGDEQYF; CDR3nt: TGTGCCAGCAGCCAAGAATTCAATCGGAGGGGGGACGAGCAGTACTTC
v_gene: TRBV6-1; j_gene: TRBJ2-2; abundance: .; d_gene: .; CDR3aa: CASSPLLTPGELFF; CDR3nt: TGTGCCAGCAGTCCCCTCTTAACCCCCGGGGAGCTGTTTTTT
v_gene: TRBV5-1; j_gene: TRBJ2-7; abundance: .; d_gene: TRBD1; CDR3aa: CASSLLGQGSNEQYF; CDR3nt: TGCGCCAGCAGCTTGCTAGGACAGGGTTCGAACGAGCAGTACTTC
v_gene: TRBV19; j_gene: TRBJ2-2; abundance: .; d_gene: .; CDR3aa: CASRSSGSPNTGELFF; CDR3nt: TGTGCCAGTAGGTCTTCGGGAAGTCCGAACACCGGGGAGCTGTTTTTT
v_gene: TRBV6-5; j_gene: TRBJ1-2; abundance: .; d_gene: .; CDR3aa: CASTLGRANYGYTF; CDR3nt: TGTGCCAGCACCCTAGGGCGGGCTAACTATGGCTACACCTTC
v_gene: TRBV5-1; j_gene: TRBJ2-3; abundance: .; d_gene: .; CDR3aa: CASSLDWGRGTDTQYF; CDR3nt: TGCGCCAGCAGCTTGGATTGGGGGCGCGGCACAGATACGCAGTATTTT